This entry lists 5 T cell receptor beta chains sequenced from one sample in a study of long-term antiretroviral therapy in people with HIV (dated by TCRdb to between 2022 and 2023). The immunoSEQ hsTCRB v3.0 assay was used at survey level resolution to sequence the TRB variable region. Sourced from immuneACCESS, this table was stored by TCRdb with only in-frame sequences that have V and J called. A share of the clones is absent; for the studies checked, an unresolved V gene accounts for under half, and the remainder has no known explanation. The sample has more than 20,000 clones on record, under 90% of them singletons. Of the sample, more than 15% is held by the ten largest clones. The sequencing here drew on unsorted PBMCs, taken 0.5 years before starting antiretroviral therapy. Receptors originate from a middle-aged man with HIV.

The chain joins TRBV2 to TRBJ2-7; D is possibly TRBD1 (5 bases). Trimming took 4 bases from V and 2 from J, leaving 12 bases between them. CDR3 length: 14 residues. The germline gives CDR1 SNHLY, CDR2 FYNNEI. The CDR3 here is CASSGQPTAYEQYF. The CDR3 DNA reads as TGTGCCAGCAGTGGACAGCCGACCGCCTACGAGCAGTACTTC.

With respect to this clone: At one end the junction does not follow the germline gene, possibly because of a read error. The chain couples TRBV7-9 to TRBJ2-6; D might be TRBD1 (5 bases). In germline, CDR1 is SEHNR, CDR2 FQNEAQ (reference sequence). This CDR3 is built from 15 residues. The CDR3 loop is CASSLGVTGANVLTF. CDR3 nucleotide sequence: TGTGCCAGCAGTTTAGGGGTTACGGGGGCCAACGTCCTGACTTTC.

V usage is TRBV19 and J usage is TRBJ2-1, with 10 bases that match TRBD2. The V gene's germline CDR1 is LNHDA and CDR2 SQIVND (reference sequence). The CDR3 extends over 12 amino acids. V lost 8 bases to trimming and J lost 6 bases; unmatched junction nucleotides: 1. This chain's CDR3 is CASRTSGNEQFF. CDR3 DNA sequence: TGTGCCAGTCGGACTAGCGGCAATGAGCAGTTCTTC.

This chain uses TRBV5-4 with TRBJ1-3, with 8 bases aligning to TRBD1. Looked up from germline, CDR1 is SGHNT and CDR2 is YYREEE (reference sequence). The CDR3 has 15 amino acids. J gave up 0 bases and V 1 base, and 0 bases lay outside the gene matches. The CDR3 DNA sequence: TGTGCCAGCAGCTTGCAGGGGGCCTCTGGAAACACCATATATTTT. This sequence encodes CASSLQGASGNTIYF.

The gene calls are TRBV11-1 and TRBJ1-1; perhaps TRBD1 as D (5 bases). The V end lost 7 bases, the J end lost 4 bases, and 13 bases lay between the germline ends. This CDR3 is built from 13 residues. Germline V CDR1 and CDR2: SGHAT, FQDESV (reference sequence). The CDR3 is CASTLGGTTEAFF. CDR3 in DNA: TGTGCCAGCACCTTGGGGGGGACCACTGAAGCTTTCTTT.